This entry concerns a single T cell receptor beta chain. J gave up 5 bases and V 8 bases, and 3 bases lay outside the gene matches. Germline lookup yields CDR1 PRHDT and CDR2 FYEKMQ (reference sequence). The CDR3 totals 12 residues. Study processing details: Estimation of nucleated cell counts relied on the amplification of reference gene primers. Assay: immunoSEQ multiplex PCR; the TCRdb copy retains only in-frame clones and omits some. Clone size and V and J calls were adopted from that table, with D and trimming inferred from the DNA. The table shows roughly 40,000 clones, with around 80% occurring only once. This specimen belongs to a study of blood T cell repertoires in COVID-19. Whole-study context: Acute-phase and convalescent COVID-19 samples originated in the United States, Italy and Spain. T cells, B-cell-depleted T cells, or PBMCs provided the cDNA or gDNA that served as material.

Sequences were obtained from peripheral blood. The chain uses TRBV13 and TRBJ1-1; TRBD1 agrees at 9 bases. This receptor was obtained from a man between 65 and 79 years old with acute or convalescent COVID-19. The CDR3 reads CASLDRGTEAFF. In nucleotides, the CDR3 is TGTGCCAGCCTTGACAGGGGGACTGAAGCTTTCTTT.